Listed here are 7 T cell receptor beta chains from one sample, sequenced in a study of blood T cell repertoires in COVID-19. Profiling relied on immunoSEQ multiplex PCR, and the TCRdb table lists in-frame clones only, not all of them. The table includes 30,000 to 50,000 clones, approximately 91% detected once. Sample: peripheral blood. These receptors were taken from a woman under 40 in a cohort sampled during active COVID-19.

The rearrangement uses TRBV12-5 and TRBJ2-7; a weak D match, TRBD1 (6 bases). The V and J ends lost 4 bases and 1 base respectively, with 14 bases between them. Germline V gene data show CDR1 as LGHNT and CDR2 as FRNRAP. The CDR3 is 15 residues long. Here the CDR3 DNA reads TGTGCTAGTGGTTCCCTCCGGGACACATCCTACGAGCAGTACTTC. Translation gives CASGSLRDTSYEQYF.

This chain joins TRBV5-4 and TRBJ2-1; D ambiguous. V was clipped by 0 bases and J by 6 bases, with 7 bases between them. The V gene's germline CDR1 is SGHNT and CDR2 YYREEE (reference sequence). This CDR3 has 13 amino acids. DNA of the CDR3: TGTGCCAGCAGCTTGGCCGGCGGCAATGAGCAGTTCTTC. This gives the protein CASSLAGGNEQFF. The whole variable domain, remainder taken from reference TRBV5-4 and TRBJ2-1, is ETGVTQSPTHLIKTRGQQVTLRCSSQSGHNTVSWYQQALGQGPQFIFQYYREEENGRGNFPPRFSGLQFPNYSSELNVNALELDDSALYLCASSLAGGNEQFFGPGTRLTVL.

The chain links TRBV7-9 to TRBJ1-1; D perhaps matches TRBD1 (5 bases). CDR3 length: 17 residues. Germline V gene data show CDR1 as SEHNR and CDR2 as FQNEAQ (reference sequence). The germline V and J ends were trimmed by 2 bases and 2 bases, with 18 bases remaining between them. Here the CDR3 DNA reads TGTGCCAGCAGCTTAAGGGGAAGGTGGAGGGTCAACACTGAAGCTTTCTTT. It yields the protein CASSLRGRWRVNTEAFF.

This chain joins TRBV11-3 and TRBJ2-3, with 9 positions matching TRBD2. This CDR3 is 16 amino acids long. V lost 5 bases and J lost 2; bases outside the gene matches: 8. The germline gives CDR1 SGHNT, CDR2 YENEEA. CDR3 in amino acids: CASSKGLAKATDTQYF. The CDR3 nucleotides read TGTGCCAGCAGCAAGGGACTAGCAAAGGCCACAGATACGCAGTATTTT.

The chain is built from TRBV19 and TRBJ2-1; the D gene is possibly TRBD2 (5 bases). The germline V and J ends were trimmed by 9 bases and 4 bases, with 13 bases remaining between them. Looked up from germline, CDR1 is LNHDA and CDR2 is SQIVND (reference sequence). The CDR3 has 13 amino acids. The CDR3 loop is CASGSLAYNEQFF. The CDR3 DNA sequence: TGTGCCAGCGGTTCCCTAGCATACAATGAGCAGTTCTTC.

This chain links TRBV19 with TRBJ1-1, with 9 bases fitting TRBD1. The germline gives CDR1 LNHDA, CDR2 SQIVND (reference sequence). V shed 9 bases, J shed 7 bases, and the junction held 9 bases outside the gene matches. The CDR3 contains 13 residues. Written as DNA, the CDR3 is TGTGCCAGCGGGACAGGGAATGGTGGTGAAGCTTTCTTT. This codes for CASGTGNGGEAFF.

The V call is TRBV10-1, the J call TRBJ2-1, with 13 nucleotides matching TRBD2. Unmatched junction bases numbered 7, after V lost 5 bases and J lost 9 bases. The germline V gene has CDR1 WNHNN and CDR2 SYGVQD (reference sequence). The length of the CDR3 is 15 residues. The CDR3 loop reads CASSPGLAGVPEQFF. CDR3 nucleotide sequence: TGCGCCAGCAGTCCCGGACTAGCGGGAGTGCCTGAGCAGTTCTTC.